Reported below is one TCR beta chain. The V gene lost 4 bases and the J gene lost 2 bases, with 10 bases spanning the gap. Germline V lookup: CDR1 LGHDT, CDR2 YNNKEL (reference sequence). There are 14 residues in the CDR3. The assay was immunoSEQ multiplex PCR, and TCRdb's table has in-frame clones only and misses some. The table shows approximately 410,000 clones, with roughly 90% occurring only once. This sample is drawn from a study of Ad26.COV2.S vaccination and SARS-CoV-2 variants. In the study overall: In the COV1001 trial, the donor was in the Ad26.COV2.S arm. Doses of Ad26.COV2.S were injected into muscle once or twice, 56 days apart.

This sample's treatment: 15 to 20 received Ad26.COV2.S at low or high dose, single or two shots; about 5 received placebo; per-sample allocation not given. Following the first vaccine or placebo injection, samples were taken on day 63. Cohort 1b enrolled adults aged 18-55 years in Boston. An Ad26 vector carrying the Wuhan-strain SARS-CoV-2 spike served as the vaccine. This chain uses TRBV3-1 (or the pseudogene TRBV3-2) with TRBJ2-3; perhaps TRBD2 as D (6 bases). The sequence was obtained from a person between 18 and 60 years old who received the Ad26.COV2.S COVID-19 vaccine or a placebo. Sample: peripheral blood, taken in a trial of Ad26.COV2.S vaccine versus placebo. As DNA, the CDR3 is TGTGCCAGCAGCCGGGGACTTAACACAGATACGCAGTATTTT. This sequence encodes CASSRGLNTDTQYF.